One and the same sample provided the 9 T cell receptor beta chains below, sequenced in a study of identical twins. In TCRdb, the 5' RACE reads were re-called with MiXCR into one record per CDR3 protein. The sample holds under 800,000 distinct CDR3 sequences, 21% seen once. These data were also filed under a second study, of T cells expressing NK-cell markers.

The sequenced material came from PBMCs. The receptors stem from a woman aged 18-29 years in good health.

About this clonotype: One end of the junction varies from germline; a read error may be responsible. The chain employs TRBV2 and TRBJ2-1; the D call may be TRBD1 or TRBD2 (5 bases each). Germline values: CDR1 SNHLY, CDR2 FYNNEI. This CDR3 region has 16 residues. The CDR3 sequence is CASREAGTSSYNEQFF. CDR3 DNA: TGTGCCAGCAGAGAAGCCGGGACGAGCTCCTACAATGAGCAGTTCTTC.

This clonotype was counted only a few times. The V call is TRBV7-8, the J call TRBJ2-7; 9 nucleotides line up with TRBD1. The CDR3 runs 16 residues. Trimming removed 5 bases from V and 1 base from J; junction bases left unmatched: 9. The germline V gene encodes CDR1 SGHVS and CDR2 FQNEAQ. The CDR3 DNA is TGTGCCAGCAGCCAGGCCGTGGACAGGGGATCCTACGAGCAGTACTTC. Protein: CASSQAVDRGSYEQYF.

At least ten counts were recorded for this clonotype. This rearrangement joins TRBV18 to TRBJ2-1, with 10 nucleotides matching TRBD2. J gave up 2 bases and V 2 bases, and 6 bases lay outside the gene matches. This CDR3 has 17 residues. Germline V gene lookup returns CDR1 KGHSH and CDR2 LQKENI. Here the CDR3 reads CASSPESSGGPYNEQFF. The DNA of the CDR3 is TGTGCCAGCTCACCAGAGTCTAGCGGGGGACCCTACAATGAGCAGTTCTTC.

The V and J genes are TRBV6-2 or TRBV6-3 and TRBJ2-1; D might be TRBD2 (5 bases). Trimming pared 10 bases from V and 0 bases from J, leaving 16 bases between. The CDR3 is 15 amino acids. Germline CDR1 is MNHEY and CDR2 is SVGEGT. CDR3: CATSFGSSSYNEQFF. The DNA of the CDR3 is TGTGCCACCTCGTTTGGGAGCAGCTCCTACAATGAGCAGTTCTTC.

J is TRBJ2-1 and V is TRBV19; D might be TRBD2 (6 bases). V was clipped by 7 bases and J by 7 bases, with 17 bases between them. Germline CDR1 is LNHDA and CDR2 is SQIVND (reference sequence). The CDR3 loop spans 14 amino acids. The DNA for the CDR3 is TGTGCCAGTACGGGGACTGGCCAAACTAATGAGCAGTTCTTC. This encodes CASTGTGQTNEQFF.

As for this clonotype: Being one base from a much bigger clone, this may be a read error. The chain carries TRBV20-1 and TRBJ1-1; D ambiguous. Germline V CDR1 and CDR2: DFQATT, SNEGSKA (reference sequence). V gave up 3 bases and J gave up 4 bases, with 18 bases separating them. The CDR3 extends over 15 amino acids. The CDR3 loop reads CSARRLVLKVTEAFF. CDR3 nucleotide sequence: TGCAGTGCTAGGAGGCTTGTACTGAAGGTCACTGAAGCTTTCTTT.

Ten or more counts support this clonotype. This rearrangement joins TRBV10-3 to TRBJ2-7; possible D gene TRBD2, 6 bases. Germline CDR1 and CDR2: ENHRY and SYGVKD. The CDR3 consists of 15 residues. V lost 1 base and J 4 bases, leaving 14 bases between the germline ends. CDR3: CAISELDGSKYEQYF. CDR3 DNA: TGTGCCATCAGTGAGTTGGACGGGAGTAAGTACGAGCAGTACTTC.

This clonotype appeared a few times. V and J are TRBV5-6 and TRBJ1-2; D unclear. This CDR3 is 15 amino acids long. V dropped 0 bases and J dropped 8 bases, with 17 bases sitting between them. Germline V CDR1 and CDR2: SGHDT, YYEEEE. CDR3 sequence reads: CASSLAYLSPGGYTF. The CDR3 DNA reads TGTGCCAGCAGCTTGGCTTATCTTAGCCCCGGGGGCTACACCTTC.

Here the CDR3 reads CSARDNQRQFF. The CDR3, as DNA: TGCAGTGCTAGAGATAACCAGAGGCAGTTCTTC. This sequence joins TRBV20-1 and TRBJ2-1; no clear D gene. Trimming cost V 0 bases and J 12 bases, with 9 bases left between them. This CDR3 comprises 11 residues. Germline CDR1 reads DFQATT; CDR2 reads SNEGSKA (reference sequence).